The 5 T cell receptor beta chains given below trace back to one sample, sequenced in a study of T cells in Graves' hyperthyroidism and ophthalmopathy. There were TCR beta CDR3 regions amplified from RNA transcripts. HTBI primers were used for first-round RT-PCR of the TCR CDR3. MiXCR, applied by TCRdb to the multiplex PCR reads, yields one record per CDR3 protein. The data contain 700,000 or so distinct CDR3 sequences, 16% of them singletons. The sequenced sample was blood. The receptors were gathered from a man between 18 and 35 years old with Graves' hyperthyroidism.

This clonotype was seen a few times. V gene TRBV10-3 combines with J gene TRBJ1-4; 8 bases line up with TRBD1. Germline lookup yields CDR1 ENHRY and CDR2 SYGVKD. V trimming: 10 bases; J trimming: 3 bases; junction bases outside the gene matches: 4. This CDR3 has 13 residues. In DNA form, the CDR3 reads TGTGCCAGCAACAGGGGGGCTAATGAAAAACTGTTTTTT. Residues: CASNRGANEKLFF.

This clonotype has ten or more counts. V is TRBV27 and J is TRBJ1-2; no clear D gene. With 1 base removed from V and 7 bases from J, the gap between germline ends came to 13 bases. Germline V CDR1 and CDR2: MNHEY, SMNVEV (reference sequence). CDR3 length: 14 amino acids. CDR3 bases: TGTGCCAGCAGTTTATTTTCGGGCGCGGGTGGCTACACCTTC. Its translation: CASSLFSGAGGYTF.

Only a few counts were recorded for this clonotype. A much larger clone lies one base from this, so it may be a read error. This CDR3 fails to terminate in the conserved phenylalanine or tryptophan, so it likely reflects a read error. CDR3 region: CASRPDRSSYNEQFL. The CDR3 DNA sequence: TGTGCCAGCAGGCCGGACAGGAGCTCCTACAATGAGCAGTTCCTC. The chain carries TRBV6-2 or TRBV6-3 and TRBJ2-1; 7 bases agree with TRBD1. The CDR3 runs to 15 residues. V shed 6 bases and J 0 bases; nucleotides not matched to a gene: 5. Germline V CDR1 and CDR2: MNHEY, SVGEGT.

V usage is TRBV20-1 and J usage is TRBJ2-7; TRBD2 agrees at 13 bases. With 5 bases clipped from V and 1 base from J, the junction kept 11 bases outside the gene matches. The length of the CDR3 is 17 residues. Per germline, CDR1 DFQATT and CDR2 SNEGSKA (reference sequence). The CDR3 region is CSASHSLLAGGSYEQYF. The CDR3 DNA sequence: TGCAGTGCTTCTCACTCCCTACTAGCGGGAGGGTCCTACGAGCAGTACTTC.

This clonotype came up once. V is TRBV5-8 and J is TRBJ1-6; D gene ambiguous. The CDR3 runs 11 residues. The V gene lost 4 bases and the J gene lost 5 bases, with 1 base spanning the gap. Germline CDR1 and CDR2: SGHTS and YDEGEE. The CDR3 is CASSNNSPLHF. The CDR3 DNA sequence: TGTGCCAGCAGCAATAATTCACCCCTCCACTTT.